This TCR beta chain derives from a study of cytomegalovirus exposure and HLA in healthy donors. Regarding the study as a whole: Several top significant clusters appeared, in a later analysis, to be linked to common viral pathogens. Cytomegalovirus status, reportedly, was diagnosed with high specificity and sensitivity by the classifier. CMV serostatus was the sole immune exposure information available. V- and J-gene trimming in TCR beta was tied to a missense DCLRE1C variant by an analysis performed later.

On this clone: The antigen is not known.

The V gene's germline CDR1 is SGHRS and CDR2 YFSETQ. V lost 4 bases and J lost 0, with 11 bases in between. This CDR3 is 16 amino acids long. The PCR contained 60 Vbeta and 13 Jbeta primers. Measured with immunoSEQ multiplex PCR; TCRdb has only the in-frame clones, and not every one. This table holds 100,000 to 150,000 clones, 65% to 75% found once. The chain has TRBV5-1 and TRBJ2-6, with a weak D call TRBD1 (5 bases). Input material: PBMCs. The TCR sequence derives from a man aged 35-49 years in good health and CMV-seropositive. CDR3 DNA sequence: TGCGCCAGCAGCCGACAGCTGAGCTCTGGGGCCAACGTCCTGACTTTC. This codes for CASSRQLSSGANVLTF.